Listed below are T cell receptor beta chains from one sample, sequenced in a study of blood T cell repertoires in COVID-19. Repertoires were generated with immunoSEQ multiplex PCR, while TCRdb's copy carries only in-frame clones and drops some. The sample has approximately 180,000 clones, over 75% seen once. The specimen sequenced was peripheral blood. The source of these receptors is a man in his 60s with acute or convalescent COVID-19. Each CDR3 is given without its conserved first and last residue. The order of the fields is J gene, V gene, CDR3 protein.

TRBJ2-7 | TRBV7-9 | ASSFPGRAYEQY
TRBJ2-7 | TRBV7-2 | ASSLQGYEQY
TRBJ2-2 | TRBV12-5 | ASPRVVDTGELF
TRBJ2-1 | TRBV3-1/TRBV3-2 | ASSQGGTTKNEQF
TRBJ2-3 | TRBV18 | ASSPPGAADTQY
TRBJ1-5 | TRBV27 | ASTPGQEYQPQH
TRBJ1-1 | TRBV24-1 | ATSTSTGGDTEAF
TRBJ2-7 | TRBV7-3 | ASSVGAGLYEQY
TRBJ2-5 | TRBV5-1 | ASRRLAGVAETQY
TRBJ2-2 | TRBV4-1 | ASSQPGRQMNTGELF
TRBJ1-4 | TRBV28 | ASIKGGAGEKLF
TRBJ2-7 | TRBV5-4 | ASSLTETYEQY
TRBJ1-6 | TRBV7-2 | ASSQAQGLGSPLH
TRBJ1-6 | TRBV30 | AWSVGGLSSPLH
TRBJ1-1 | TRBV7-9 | ASSLGRGGVNTEAF
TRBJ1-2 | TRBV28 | ASMLVRTGGANYGYT
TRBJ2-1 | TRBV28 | ASSQGLAGGGEQF
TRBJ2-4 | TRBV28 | ASSPGGPGIQY
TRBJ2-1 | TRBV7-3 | ASSLNAGGSYNEQF
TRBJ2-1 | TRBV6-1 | ASSERTGGFNEQF
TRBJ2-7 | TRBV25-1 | ASSLSGRSNEQY
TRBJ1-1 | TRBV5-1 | ASSFFGTASGTEAF
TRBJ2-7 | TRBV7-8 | ASSLDRGVGYEQY
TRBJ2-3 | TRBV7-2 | ASSFAPGDTQY
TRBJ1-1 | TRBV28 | ASSFRTGAF
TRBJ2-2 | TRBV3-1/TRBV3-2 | ASSPGLSNTGELF
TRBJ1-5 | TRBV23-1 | ASRGPAGVYGNQPQH
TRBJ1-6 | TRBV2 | ASSDREGSPLH
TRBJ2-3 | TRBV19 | ASSLLRRERPDTQY
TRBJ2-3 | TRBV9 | ASSVGPSGRTDTQY
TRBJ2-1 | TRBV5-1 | ASSFERGDTHEQF
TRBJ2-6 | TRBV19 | ATGGGGSGANVLT
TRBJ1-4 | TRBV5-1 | ASSLGHRADNEKLF
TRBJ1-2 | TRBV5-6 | ASSPDGVGGYT
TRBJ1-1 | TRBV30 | AWSRDRGVEAF
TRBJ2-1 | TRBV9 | ASSGTDRDNEQF
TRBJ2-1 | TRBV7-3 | ASSTGTSGSNEQF
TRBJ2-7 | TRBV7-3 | ASSLESGRTYEQY
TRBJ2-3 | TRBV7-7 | ASSPRGGITDTQY
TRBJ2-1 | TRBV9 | ASSVQTGAYNEQF
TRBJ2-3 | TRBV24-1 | ATRSSGYTDTQY
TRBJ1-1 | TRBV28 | ASSRGTAGTEAF
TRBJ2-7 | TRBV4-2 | ASSQDIIYEQY
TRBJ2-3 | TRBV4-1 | ASSQDFSGRATDTQY
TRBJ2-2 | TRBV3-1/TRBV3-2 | ASSQPSTWTSGGNTGELF
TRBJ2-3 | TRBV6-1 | ASSARRITSGGYTDTQY
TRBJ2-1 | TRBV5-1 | ASIPDTYNEQF
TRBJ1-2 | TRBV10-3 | AITPGVGGYT
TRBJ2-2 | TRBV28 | ASSADRARGGELF
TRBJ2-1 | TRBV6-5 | ASSYSVGSEQF
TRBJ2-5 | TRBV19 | ASSIGLAGGGETQY
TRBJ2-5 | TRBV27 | ASKIAGPSETQY
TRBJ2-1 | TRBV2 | ASSEALRGFYNEQF
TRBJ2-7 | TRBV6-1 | ASSAARDGSYEQY
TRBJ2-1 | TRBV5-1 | ASGGGSFIRTYNEQF
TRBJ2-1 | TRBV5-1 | ASSPSGVPYNEQF
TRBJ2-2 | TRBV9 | ASSVLAGVGTGELF
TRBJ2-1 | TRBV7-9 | ASSSQGGNEQF
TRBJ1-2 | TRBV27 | ASSSRRGVYGYT